This T cell receptor (beta chain) was recovered during a study of T cells in localized non-small cell lung cancer. Assay used: immunoSEQ multiplex PCR; TCRdb lists only in-frame clones, some missing. Seen here are about 24,000 clones, roughly 90% observed once, and the top ten hold roughly 20%. Germline values: CDR1 MNHEY, CDR2 SMNVEV (reference sequence). The CDR3 consists of 13 residues. Germline trimming cut 7 bases from V and 7 bases from J; bases unmatched to any gene: 4. The TCR originated in a man between 35 and 75 years old with stage I squamous cell lung carcinoma. The J gene is TRBJ1-6, the V gene TRBV27, with 7 bases identical to TRBD1. Material: peripheral blood, obtained before any cancer treatment. The CDR3 spells CASTGQANSPLHF. CDR3 nucleotides: TGTGCCAGCACTGGACAGGCCAATTCACCCCTCCACTTT.